Sequencing of this TCR beta chain was carried out in a study of T cell changes during pregnancy in multiple sclerosis. Clones were read by immunoSEQ multiplex PCR, and TCRdb kept only the in-frame ones, dropping some. Among about 87,000 clones listed, about 94% were seen once. The CDR3 has 15 residues. With 3 bases clipped from V and 9 bases from J, the junction kept 7 bases outside the gene matches. CDR1 and CDR2 from the germline V gene are MNHEY and SVGAGI. This sequence joins TRBV6-5 and TRBJ2-7; 14 bases line up with TRBD2. The receptor was derived from a female donor in good health, enrolled as a control in a pregnancy study. The starting material was peripheral blood, obtained in the third trimester of pregnancy. In DNA, the CDR3 is TGTGCCAGCAGTTATCGCCCAGGACTAGCGGGGGGGCAGTACTTC. Translating gives CASSYRPGLAGGQYF.